A selection of T cell receptor beta chains follows, all from one sample in a study of blood T cell repertoires in COVID-19. Clones were read by immunoSEQ multiplex PCR, and TCRdb kept only the in-frame ones, dropping some. The sample contains roughly 82,000 clones, roughly four fifths of which appear only once. The sample comprised peripheral blood. The origin of the receptors is a man aged 60-69 years with acute or convalescent COVID-19. Each CDR3 is given with its conserved first and last residue.

>TRBV5-5
CASSLVAGVETEAFF
>TRBV5-1
CASSLGAGAEAFF
>TRBV6-6
CASSYTYQGAGTEAFF
>TRBV7-2
CASSLRSSGELFF
>TRBV7-6
CASGTPRDRAGTQYF
>TRBV9
CASSTRLAGDEQFF
>TRBV6-2/TRBV6-3
CASSYDAGGQETQYF
>TRBV5-1
CASSGQGVSGNTIYF
>TRBV19
CASSIGQGAMNTEAFF
>TRBV7-8
CASSPRLAGDSYNEQFF
>TRBV7-2
CASSLQLNNEQFF
>TRBV9
CASSRQVNTEAFF
>TRBV2
CASSPQTANYGYTF
>TRBV4-3
CASSQELGTYGYTF
>TRBV13
CASSSQYYEQYF
>TRBV11-2
CASSIFGTVQETQYF
>TRBV12-3/TRBV12-4
CASSFEGGTEAFF
>TRBV4-3
CASSQEGRGNEQFF
>TRBV11-2
CATLGGNTGELFF
>TRBV15
CATSTRQTVVDEQFF
>TRBV19
CASSTLAGGRSKNIQYF
>TRBV7-9
CASSLSGMNTGELFF
>TRBV7-3
CASSLTGQGAGGTEAFF
>TRBV28
CASSPLAGSSSYEQYF
>TRBV25-1
CASSEPQGYEQYF
>TRBV28
CASPPSYGGGTYNEQFF
>TRBV11-3
CASSLSLSRGYTF
>TRBV11-3
CASIGGLQGPQHF
>TRBV11-2
CASSVGGVTIYF
>TRBV19
CASSIGPGGNTEAFF
>TRBV5-1
CASSFQQGSGEQYF
>TRBV19
CASSIQASLFGYGYTF
>TRBV7-9
CASRLSGATNEKLFF